This TCR beta chain was found in a study of shared clonotypes between healthy human individuals. Whole-study results and caveats: Read depth was anticipated to influence clonotype sharing among donors.

Running of the assay took place at deep level. Repertoires were generated with immunoSEQ multiplex PCR, while TCRdb's copy carries only in-frame clones and drops some. The data show 400,000 or so clones, roughly 96% seen once. The CDR3 runs 16 residues. Germline V gives CDR1 SGDLS, CDR2 YYNGEE. The V and J ends lost 4 bases and 5 bases, in that order; junction bases with no gene match: 12. In its sample, this clone was seen once. Its antigen is undetermined. The receptor was isolated from a man aged 25 to 45 in good health. The J gene is TRBJ1-5, the V gene TRBV9; 7 bases fit TRBD1. Sequencing was carried out using memory CD8+ T cells sorted from blood. Subset here: CD45RO+ cells pooled with CCR7-negative TemRA cells. The CDR3 bases are TGTGCCAGCAGCCCCTTCGAGGGGGCGCGGGATCAGCCCCAGCATTTT. Translating gives CASSPFEGARDQPQHF.